This TCR beta chain was captured in a study of blood T cell repertoires in COVID-19. Study context: Sites in the United States, Italy and Spain provided acute and convalescent COVID-19 samples. From T cells, B-cell-depleted T cells, or PBMCs came the material, which was cDNA or gDNA.

Enrolled during active infection, Seattle patients were then followed longitudinally. Original handling: Reference gene primer amplification gave nucleated cell count estimates. Method: immunoSEQ multiplex PCR; TCRdb's copy keeps in-frame clones and lacks some. The D gene and trimming were derived from the DNA, and the V and J assignments and clone size from that table. The data contain hundreds of thousands of clones, approximately 89% of them singletons. Sequenced material: peripheral blood. The clonotype comes from a man younger than 30 with COVID-19, enrolled during active disease.

The CDR3 DNA follows: TGTGCCTGGAGTGTCCAGCCAGGGCGATTTGCCGAGCAGTACTTC. It codes for CAWSVQPGRFAEQYF. The chain carries TRBV30 and TRBJ2-7, with D tentatively TRBD1 (5 bases). Trimming took 0 bases from V and 6 from J, leaving 18 bases between them. The CDR3 is 15 residues long. CDR1 GTSNPN and CDR2 SVGIG come from the germline V gene (reference sequence).